Below, 25 T cell receptor beta chains from the same sample are listed, as sequenced in a study of STAT3 mutations in large granular lymphocyte leukemia. Study-wide results and limits: Every T-LGLL patient had at least one immunodominant TCRbeta clonotype.

Generated by immunoSEQ multiplex PCR, the TCRdb table keeps only in-frame clones and is missing some. The data hold 9,500 to 12,000 clones, with around 89% observed a single time. Their antigens are not known. Material: peripheral blood mononuclear cells. The source of these receptors is a man aged 55 to 69 with T-cell large granular lymphocyte leukemia. Some clones in this sample may be carry-over from other donors' samples.

This clone was seen a handful of times. V and J are TRBV21-1 and TRBJ1-1; the tabulated D call, TRBD1, remains unverified against the DNA. TRBV21-1 has pseudogene status. The CDR3 is 15 amino acids. The CDR3: CASTFSDRKKTEAFF. The CDR3 DNA follows: TGTGCCAGCACCTTTTCGGACAGGAAGAAAACTGAAGCTTTCTTT.

The gene calls are TRBV5-1 and TRBJ2-1; a possible D gene is TRBD2 (5 bases). Germline V lookup: CDR1 SGHRS, CDR2 YFSETQ. Trimming pared 1 base from V and 7 bases from J, leaving 18 bases between. This CDR3 region has 16 residues. Here the CDR3 reads CASSLSSQTNLNEQFF. The CDR3 region has the DNA TGCGCCAGCAGCTTGTCGTCGCAGACTAACCTAAATGAGCAGTTCTTC.

J is TRBJ1-5 and V is TRBV6-1; 8 bases fit TRBD1. The ends lost 3 bases at V and 4 bases at J; junction bases unmatched: 11. The CDR3 spans 17 residues. Germline loops: CDR1 MNHNS, CDR2 SASEGT. Here the CDR3 reads CASSDFRGQAANQPQHF. CDR3 coding DNA: TGTGCCAGCAGTGATTTTAGGGGACAGGCAGCGAATCAGCCCCAGCATTTT.

The V call is TRBV7-8, the J call TRBJ2-3; D may be TRBD2 (5 bases). This CDR3 spans 16 amino acids. Looked up from germline, CDR1 is SGHVS and CDR2 is FQNEAQ. V was cut by 2 bases and J by 0 bases, with 12 bases left in between. The CDR3 region has the DNA TGTGCCAGCAGCTTAATAACTAGAACAAGCACAGATACGCAGTATTTT. As protein: CASSLITRTSTDTQYF.

The chain links TRBV11-2 to TRBJ2-7; weak D call: TRBD2 (6 bases). The CDR3 contains 15 residues. V was shortened by 5 bases and J by 3 bases, with 17 bases between the two germline ends. From germline, CDR1 is SGHAT and CDR2 FQNNGV. CDR3 amino acids: CASSPGTGGNYEQYF. The DNA of the CDR3 is TGTGCCAGCAGCCCAGGGACTGGCGGCAACTACGAGCAGTACTTC.

The chain recombines TRBV7-2 with TRBJ2-5, with D possibly being TRBD2 (5 bases). V was shortened by 5 bases and J by 4 bases, with 17 bases between the two germline ends. The length of the CDR3 is 15 residues. CDR1 is SGHTA, CDR2 FQGNSA, per germline. Here the CDR3 reads CASSPSWRVGETQYF. The DNA for the CDR3 is TGTGCCAGCAGCCCCAGTTGGCGGGTCGGAGAGACCCAGTACTTC.

This sequence joins TRBV5-4 and TRBJ2-3; D is possibly TRBD1 (5 bases). The CDR3 loop spans 15 amino acids. V shed 3 bases and J shed 1 base, with 12 bases lying between them. Germline V CDR1 and CDR2: SGHNT, YYREEE (reference sequence). The chain's CDR3 is CASSYQGVGTDTQYF. The CDR3 coding sequence is TGTGCCAGCAGCTATCAGGGCGTCGGCACAGATACGCAGTATTTT.

The chain uses TRBV5-4 and TRBJ2-4; a possible D gene is TRBD2 (5 bases). This CDR3 has 15 residues. Germline V gene sequence: CDR1 SGHNT, CDR2 YYREEE (reference sequence). Trimming removed 4 bases from V and 1 base from J, with 12 bases in between. The CDR3 nucleotides are TGTGCCAGCAGCGAAGGGCGGGTGGCCAAAAACATTCAGTACTTC. Protein: CASSEGRVAKNIQYF.

The genes are TRBV6-5 and TRBJ1-2; no reliable D call. This CDR3 comprises 13 residues. Trimming left V 6 bases short and J 4 bases short, with 12 bases between. Germline CDR1 reads MNHEY; CDR2 reads SVGAGI. The CDR3 is CASSFTTSYGYTF. The DNA for the CDR3 is TGTGCCAGCAGCTTCACTACCTCCTATGGCTACACCTTC.

V and J are TRBV30 and TRBJ2-3; D is ambiguous. The V and J ends lost 0 bases and 5 bases respectively, with 9 bases between them. The CDR3 has 13 amino acids. Germline lookup yields CDR1 GTSNPN and CDR2 SVGIG (reference sequence). The CDR3 loop reads CAWSVRVGDTQYF. The CDR3 nucleotides are TGTGCCTGGAGTGTACGGGTGGGAGATACGCAGTATTTT.

This chain connects TRBV2 to TRBJ1-1, with D maybe TRBD1 (5 bases). Trimming pared 2 bases from V and 0 bases from J, leaving 7 bases between. Germline V gene data show CDR1 as SNHLY and CDR2 as FYNNEI. This CDR3 comprises 14 residues. CDR3 protein: CASSEMGVNTEAFF. As DNA, the CDR3 is TGTGCCAGCAGTGAAATGGGGGTGAACACTGAAGCTTTCTTT.

V usage is TRBV30 and J usage is TRBJ1-4; TRBD1 is a possible D gene (6 bases). The CDR3 has 13 residues. Germline CDR1 and CDR2: GTSNPN and SVGIG (reference sequence). Trimming removed 5 bases at V and 4 bases at J, with 11 bases between. The CDR3 reads CAWEGQLNEKLFF. The CDR3 DNA reads TGTGCCTGGGAAGGACAGCTTAATGAAAAACTGTTTTTT.

The chain links TRBV7-9 to TRBJ2-7; D possibly corresponds to TRBD2 (6 bases). The length of the CDR3 is 15 residues. Germline V gene lookup returns CDR1 SEHNR and CDR2 FQNEAQ (reference sequence). V dropped 1 base and J dropped 1 base, with 11 bases sitting between them. The CDR3 loop is CASSLDLASSYEQYF. The CDR3 DNA reads TGTGCCAGCAGCTTAGATCTAGCGTCATCCTACGAGCAGTACTTC.

This CDR3 is CAISESPLAGYSYEQYF. The CDR3 region has the DNA TGTGCCATCAGTGAGTCTCCACTAGCGGGTTACTCCTACGAGCAGTACTTC. V and J are TRBV10-3 and TRBJ2-7, with 9 bases lining up with TRBD2. CDR3 length equals 17 residues. The V gene's germline CDR1 is ENHRY and CDR2 SYGVKD. Trimming removed 0 bases from V and 0 bases from J; junction bases left unmatched: 6.

The chain links TRBV7-2 to TRBJ2-1; 10 bases map to TRBD1. The CDR3 is 15 amino acids. V trimming: 3 bases; J trimming: 4 bases; junction bases outside the gene matches: 3. Germline V gives CDR1 SGHTA, CDR2 FQGNSA. The CDR3 coding sequence is TGTGCCAGCAGCTTCGACAGGGGGCCTTACAATGAGCAGTTCTTC. It yields the protein CASSFDRGPYNEQFF.

The V gene is TRBV5-1, the J gene TRBJ2-1, with 12 bases fitting TRBD2. V trimming: 3 bases; J trimming: 15 bases; junction bases outside the gene matches: 10. This CDR3 has 14 residues. Germline-derived CDR1 and CDR2 are SGHRS and YFSETQ. CDR3 amino acids: CASSSSGRALQPFF. In DNA form, the CDR3 reads TGCGCCAGCAGCTCTAGCGGGAGGGCTCTTCAGCCGTTCTTC.

This clone was detected only once. This sequence joins TRBV5-1 and TRBJ2-7; D gene unclear. In germline, CDR1 is SGHRS, CDR2 YFSETQ. The CDR3 totals 15 residues. V shed 5 bases and J shed 6 bases, with 21 bases lying between them. The CDR3, as DNA: TGCGCCAGCAGTCCCATGGTGAGCCGGGTGGGCGAGCAGTACTTC. Translation gives CASSPMVSRVGEQYF.

This sequence joins TRBV18 and TRBJ1-5, with D uncertain. Germline CDR1 and CDR2: KGHSH and LQKENI. Trimming cost V 3 bases and J 6 bases, with 9 bases left between them. The CDR3 runs to 13 residues. CDR3 DNA sequence: TGTGCCAGCTCACCGCTAGGAGGTCAGCCCCAGCATTTT. Translating it yields CASSPLGGQPQHF.

This chain connects TRBV5-4 to TRBJ2-1; possibly TRBD1 for D (5 bases). Germline V gives CDR1 SGHNT, CDR2 YYREEE (reference sequence). Trimming left V 4 bases short and J 3 bases short, with 20 bases between. The CDR3 has 17 amino acids. The CDR3: CASSQRQLPGLYNEQFF. DNA for the CDR3: TGTGCCAGCAGCCAGAGACAGCTCCCAGGGCTCTACAATGAGCAGTTCTTC.

The genes are TRBV6-6 and TRBJ1-2; 9 bases are shared with TRBD1. The germline V gene has CDR1 MNHNY and CDR2 SVGAGI (reference sequence). This CDR3 is 15 amino acids long. V lost 5 bases, J lost 8 bases, and 12 bases stayed unmatched. DNA for the CDR3: TGTGCCAGCAGTGGGTCCCGGGACAGGGAAAGGGGCTACACCTTC. Its translation: CASSGSRDRERGYTF.

The gene calls are TRBV27 and TRBJ1-1; tentatively, D is TRBD1 (6 bases). Trimming cost V 5 bases and J 1 base, with 17 bases left between them. Germline values: CDR1 MNHEY, CDR2 SMNVEV (reference sequence). The CDR3 is 16 amino acids. The CDR3 here is CASSLHRVGGNTEAFF. DNA for the CDR3: TGTGCCAGCAGTCTCCACAGGGTGGGAGGGAACACTGAAGCTTTCTTT.

The chain couples TRBV7-2 to TRBJ1-4, with 10 bases lining up with TRBD1. This CDR3 has 15 residues. With V trimmed by 5 bases and J by 8 bases, 8 bases remained unmatched. Germline CDR1 is SGHTA and CDR2 is FQGNSA. The CDR3 protein is CASSPRQGAGEKLFF. CDR3 DNA sequence: TGTGCCAGCAGCCCTCGACAGGGGGCTGGGGAAAAACTGTTTTTT.

This chain connects TRBV27 to TRBJ2-7; weak D call: TRBD1 (8 bases). Germline-derived CDR1 and CDR2 are MNHEY and SMNVEV (reference sequence). This CDR3 has 15 residues. V lost 4 bases to trimming and J lost 4 bases, with 17 bases between them. CDR3 DNA sequence: TGTGCCAGCAGTTCTATACAGGGGGAGGGGTACGAGCAGTACTTC. Amino acids: CASSSIQGEGYEQYF.

The V and J genes are TRBV6-6 and TRBJ2-7, with TRBD1 as a possible D gene (6 bases). Trimming shortened V by 8 bases and J by 10 bases, and 24 bases separated the two germline ends. The CDR3 has 14 amino acids. Germline V gene sequence: CDR1 MNHNY, CDR2 SVGAGI (reference sequence). This chain's CDR3 is CASVQAQGSPYQYF. For the CDR3, the DNA is TGTGCCAGCGTCCAGGCCCAGGGGTCCCCCTATCAGTACTTC.

This clone was counted only a few times. The chain uses TRBV5-1 and TRBJ2-3, with TRBD1 matching 10 bases. CDR1 is SGHRS, CDR2 YFSETQ, per germline. CDR3 length: 18 amino acids. V dropped 0 bases and J dropped 0; count of bases not matched to a gene: 7. As DNA, the CDR3 is TGCGCCAGCAGCTTGGGGGACAGGGGTCCCCTTAGCACAGATACGCAGTATTTT. It specifies CASSLGDRGPLSTDTQYF.